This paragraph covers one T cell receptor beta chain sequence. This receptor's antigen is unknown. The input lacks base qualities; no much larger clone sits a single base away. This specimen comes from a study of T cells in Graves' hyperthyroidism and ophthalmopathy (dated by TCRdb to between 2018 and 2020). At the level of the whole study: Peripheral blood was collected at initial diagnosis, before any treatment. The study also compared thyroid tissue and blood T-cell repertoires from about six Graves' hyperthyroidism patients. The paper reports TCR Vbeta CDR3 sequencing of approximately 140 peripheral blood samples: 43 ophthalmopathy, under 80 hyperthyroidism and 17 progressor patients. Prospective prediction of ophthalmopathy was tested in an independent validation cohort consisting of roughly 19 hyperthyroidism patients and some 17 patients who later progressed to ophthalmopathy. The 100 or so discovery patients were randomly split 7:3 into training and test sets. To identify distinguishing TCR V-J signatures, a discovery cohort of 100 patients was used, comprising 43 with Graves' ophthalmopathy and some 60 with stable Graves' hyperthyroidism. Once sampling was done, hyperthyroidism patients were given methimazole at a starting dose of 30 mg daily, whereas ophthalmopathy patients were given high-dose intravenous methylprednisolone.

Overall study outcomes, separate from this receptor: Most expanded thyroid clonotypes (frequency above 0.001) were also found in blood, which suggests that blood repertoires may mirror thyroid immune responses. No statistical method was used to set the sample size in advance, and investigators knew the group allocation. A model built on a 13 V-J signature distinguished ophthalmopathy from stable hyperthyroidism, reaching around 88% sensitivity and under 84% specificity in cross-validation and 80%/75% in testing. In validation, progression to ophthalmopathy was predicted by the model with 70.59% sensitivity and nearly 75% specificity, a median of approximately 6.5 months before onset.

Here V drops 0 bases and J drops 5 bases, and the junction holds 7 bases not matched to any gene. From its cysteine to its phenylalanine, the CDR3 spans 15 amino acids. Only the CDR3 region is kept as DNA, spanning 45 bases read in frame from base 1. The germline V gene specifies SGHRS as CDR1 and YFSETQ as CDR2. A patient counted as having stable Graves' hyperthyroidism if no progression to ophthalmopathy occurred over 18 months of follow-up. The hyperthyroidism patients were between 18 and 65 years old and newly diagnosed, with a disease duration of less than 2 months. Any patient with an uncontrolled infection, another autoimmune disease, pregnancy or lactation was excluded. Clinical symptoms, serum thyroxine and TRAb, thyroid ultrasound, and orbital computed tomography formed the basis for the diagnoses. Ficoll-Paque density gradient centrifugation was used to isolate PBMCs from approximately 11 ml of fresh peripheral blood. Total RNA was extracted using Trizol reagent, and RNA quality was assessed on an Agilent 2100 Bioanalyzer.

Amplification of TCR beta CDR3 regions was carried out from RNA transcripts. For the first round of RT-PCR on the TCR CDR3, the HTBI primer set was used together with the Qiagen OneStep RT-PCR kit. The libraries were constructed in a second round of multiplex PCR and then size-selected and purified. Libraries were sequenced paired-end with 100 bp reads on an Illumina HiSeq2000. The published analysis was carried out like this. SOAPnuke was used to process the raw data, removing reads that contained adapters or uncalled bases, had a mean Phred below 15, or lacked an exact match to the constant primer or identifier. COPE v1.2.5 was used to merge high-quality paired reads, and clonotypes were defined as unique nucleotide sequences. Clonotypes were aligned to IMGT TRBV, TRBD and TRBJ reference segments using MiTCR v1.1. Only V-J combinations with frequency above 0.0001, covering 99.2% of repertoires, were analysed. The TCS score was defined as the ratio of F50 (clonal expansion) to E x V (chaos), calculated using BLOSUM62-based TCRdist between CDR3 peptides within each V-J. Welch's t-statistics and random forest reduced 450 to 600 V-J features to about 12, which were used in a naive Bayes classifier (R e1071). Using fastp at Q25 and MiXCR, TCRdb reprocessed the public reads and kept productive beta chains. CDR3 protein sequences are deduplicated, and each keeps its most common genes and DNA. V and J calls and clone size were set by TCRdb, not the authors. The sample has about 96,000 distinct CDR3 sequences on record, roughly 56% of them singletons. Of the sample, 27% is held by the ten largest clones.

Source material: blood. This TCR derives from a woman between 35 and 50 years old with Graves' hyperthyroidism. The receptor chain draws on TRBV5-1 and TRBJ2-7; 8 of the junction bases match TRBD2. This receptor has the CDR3 CASSLAGTRRDEQYF. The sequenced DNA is TGCGCCAGCAGCTTGGCCGGGACTAGAAGAGACGAGCAGTACTTC.